The clone carrying this T cell receptor beta chain was counted only a few times. Its specificity is unknown. Investigators reverse transcribed all isolated RNA, so they sequenced expressed TCRB transcripts. The protocol was immunoSEQ multiplex PCR, while the TCRdb copy is restricted to in-frame clones and leaves out a portion. Here the sample spans over 150,000 clones, 10% being singletons. The CDR3 runs 17 residues. CDR1 LGHNA and CDR2 YNFKEQ come from the germline V gene. The trim removed 0 bases at V and 7 bases at J, leaving 10 bases unmatched. Each of the sorted populations had a purity greater than 95%. These data belong to a study of beta chain features in type 1 diabetes. Across the whole study: Investigators examined 85 million to 110 million sorted cells across all samples. Findings and caveats of the study: All four CD4+ subsets from Type 1 diabetes patients carried moderately but significantly shorter TCRB CDR3s. It was among patients, rather than healthy donors, that naive, central memory and Treg TCRB repertoires appeared more similar.

The V call is TRBV4-2, the J call TRBJ2-2, with 8 bases fitting TRBD2. Sequences were obtained from central memory CD4+ T cells from blood. The TCR sequence derives from a man between 25 and 39 years old with type 1 diabetes. The CDR3: CASSQDLQRERGGELFF. CDR3 nucleotide sequence: TGTGCCAGCAGCCAAGATTTACAGCGGGAGAGAGGCGGGGAGCTGTTTTTT.